This T cell receptor beta chain was sequenced during a study of T-cell reconstitution after alpha-beta-depleted transplantation in children. At least ten counts were recorded for this clonotype. Unique molecular identifiers were incorporated into the prepared TCRbeta library. Using its own MiXCR run on the PCR reads, TCRdb lists one record per CDR3 protein. The sample includes about a million distinct CDR3 sequences, about 30% seen only once; the top ten take under 30%. The CDR3 has 15 residues. V gave up 2 bases and J gave up 1 base, with 10 bases separating them. The germline gives CDR1 SGHVS, CDR2 FQNEAQ.

Sequencing used PBMCs, mostly from graft donor cells, obtained 360 days after TCRalphabeta/CD19-depleted stem cell transplant. The clonotype originates from a boy less than two years old who had a stem cell transplant for SCID, so the T cells may come from the graft donor. This chain connects TRBV7-8 to TRBJ2-3; TRBD2 is a possible D gene (7 bases). The CDR3 DNA reads as TGTGCCAGCAGCTTACTGGGGGGGCGCACAGATACGCAGTATTTT. Translated: CASSLLGGRTDTQYF.